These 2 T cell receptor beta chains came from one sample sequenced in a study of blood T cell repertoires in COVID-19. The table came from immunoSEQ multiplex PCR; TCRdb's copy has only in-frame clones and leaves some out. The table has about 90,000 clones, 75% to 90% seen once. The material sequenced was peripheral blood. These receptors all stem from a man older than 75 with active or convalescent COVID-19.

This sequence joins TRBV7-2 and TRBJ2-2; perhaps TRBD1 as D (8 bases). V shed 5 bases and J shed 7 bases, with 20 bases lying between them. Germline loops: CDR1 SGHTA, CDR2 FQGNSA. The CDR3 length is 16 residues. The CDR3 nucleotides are TGTGCCAGCAGCCATGGACAGGGAGGGTCGGTCGGGGAGCTGTTTTTT. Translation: CASSHGQGGSVGELFF.

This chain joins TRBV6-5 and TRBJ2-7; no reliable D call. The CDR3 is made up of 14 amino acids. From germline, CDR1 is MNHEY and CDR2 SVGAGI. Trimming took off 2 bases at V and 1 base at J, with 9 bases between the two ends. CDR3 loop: CASSYKADSYEQYF. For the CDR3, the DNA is TGTGCCAGCAGTTACAAGGCGGATTCCTACGAGCAGTACTTC.